Listed here are 25 T cell receptor beta chains from one sample, sequenced in a study of OX40 agonist ivuxolimab in advanced cancers. Data came from immunoSEQ multiplex PCR; TCRdb stores just in-frame clones and leaves some out. The sample has about 77,000 clones, 65% to 85% seen once; the top ten hold 0.76%. This material consisted of CD4+ or CD8+ T cells sorted from blood, taken in a trial of the OX40 agonist ivuxolimab. These receptors all stem from an adult with an advanced solid tumor such as melanoma, head and neck, liver or kidney cancer.

The chain employs TRBV2 and TRBJ1-2; no firm D call. V dropped 2 bases and J dropped 2 bases, with 9 bases sitting between them. The CDR3 has 14 amino acids. Per germline, CDR1 SNHLY and CDR2 FYNNEI. The CDR3 DNA is TGTGCCAGCAGTGAAAATAAAGGGAACTATGGCTACACCTTC. It encodes CASSENKGNYGYTF.

The chain uses TRBV18 and TRBJ1-4; D is unresolved. Per the germline V gene, CDR1 is KGHSH and CDR2 is LQKENI. The V end was cut by 0 bases, the J end by 7 bases, with 12 bases between. This CDR3 contains 15 residues. Written as DNA, the CDR3 is TGTGCCAGCTCACCACCCGATTTGGCGGGTGAAAAACTGTTTTTT. Amino acids: CASSPPDLAGEKLFF. Complete variable domain (other parts from reference TRBV18 and TRBJ1-4): NAGVMQNPRHLVRRRGQEARLRCSPMKGHSHVYWYRQLPEEGLKFMVYLQKENIIDESGMPKERFSAEFPKEGPSILRIQQVVRGDSAAYFCASSPPDLAGEKLFFGSGTQLSVL.

This clone appeared a single time. The chain employs TRBV19 and TRBJ2-1, with a possible D match to TRBD1 (5 bases). The CDR3 sequence is 14 residues long. In germline, CDR1 is LNHDA, CDR2 SQIVND (reference sequence). V dropped 4 bases and J dropped 4 bases, with 11 bases sitting between them. CDR3 nucleotide sequence: TGTGCCAGTAGTACAGGGTACAAATACAATGAGCAGTTCTTC. Translated, it gives CASSTGYKYNEQFF.

A single count supports this clone. The gene calls are TRBV5-6 and TRBJ2-3; D possibly corresponds to TRBD2 (6 bases). Deletions cut 5 bases from V and 4 bases from J, with 20 bases between. The CDR3 consists of 16 residues. Germline loops: CDR1 SGHDT, CDR2 YYEEEE. CDR3 sequence reads: CASRSLGREYADTQYF. Here the CDR3 DNA reads TGTGCCAGCAGATCTCTTGGCCGGGAGTACGCAGATACGCAGTATTTT.

The chain employs TRBV2 and TRBJ2-2; tentative D call: TRBD2 (6 bases). V gave up 7 bases and J gave up 4 bases, with 16 bases separating them. Germline CDR1 reads SNHLY; CDR2 reads FYNNEI. The CDR3 length is 15 residues. CDR3 nucleotides: TGTGCCAGCACCGGACGGAGGGGATCCACCGGGGAGCTGTTTTTT. This codes for CASTGRRGSTGELFF.

V gene TRBV28 combines with J gene TRBJ2-7; possible D gene TRBD1, 5 bases. Germline lookup yields CDR1 MDHEN and CDR2 SYDVKM. The V gene lost 2 bases and the J gene lost 1 base, with 12 bases spanning the gap. The CDR3 contains 15 residues. This CDR3 reads CASSLDSLISYEQYF. CDR3 DNA: TGTGCCAGCAGTTTAGACAGTCTCATTTCCTACGAGCAGTACTTC.

J is TRBJ1-1 and V is TRBV5-8, with a tentative D call TRBD1 (6 bases). The CDR3 sequence is 15 residues long. Between the trimmed V and J ends, which lost 1 base and 3 bases, there was a span of 13 bases. CDR1 and CDR2 from the germline V gene are SGHTS and YDEGEE. The CDR3 protein is CASSLFRGGDTEAFF. CDR3 DNA: TGTGCCAGCAGCTTGTTTAGGGGGGGGGACACTGAAGCTTTCTTT. Variable domain in full (rest from reference TRBV5-8 and TRBJ1-1): EAGVTQSPTHLIKTRGQQATLRCSPISGHTSVYWYQQALGLGLQFLLWYDEGEERNRGNFPPRFSGRQFPNYSSELNVNALELEDSALYLCASSLFRGGDTEAFFGQGTRLTVV.

This rearrangement joins TRBV2 to TRBJ2-2; no reliable D call. Germline assignment: CDR1 SNHLY and CDR2 FYNNEI. The CDR3 consists of 12 residues. V shed 4 bases and J shed 5 bases, with 5 bases lying between them. The CDR3 nucleotides read TGTGCCAGCAGTGGCCAAACCGGGGAGCTGTTTTTT. It codes for CASSGQTGELFF.

The chain is built from TRBV5-8 and TRBJ2-1, with 16 bases fitting TRBD2. Trimming removed 4 bases from V and 0 bases from J; junction bases left unmatched: 4. The CDR3 runs to 18 residues. In germline, CDR1 is SGHTS, CDR2 YDEGEE. CDR3 loop: CASSTGLAGGSSYNEQFF. The DNA for the CDR3 is TGTGCCAGCAGCACGGGACTAGCGGGGGGGTCCTCCTACAATGAGCAGTTCTTC.

This clone was seen a few times. The chain joins TRBV30 to TRBJ1-5; TRBD1 aligns across 7 bases. Losses at the gene ends were 5 bases for V and 4 bases for J; bases not matched to a gene: 5. Germline CDR1 and CDR2: GTSNPN and SVGIG (reference sequence). The CDR3 length is 13 residues. The CDR3 DNA reads as TGTGCCTGGGCTGGGACAGTTAATCAGCCCCAGCATTTT. Amino acids: CAWAGTVNQPQHF.

The chain links TRBV2 to TRBJ1-4; 11 positions match TRBD1. The CDR3 has 15 amino acids. Losses at the gene ends were 0 bases for V and 7 bases for J; bases not matched to a gene: 1. Germline V gives CDR1 SNHLY, CDR2 FYNNEI. CDR3 amino acids: CASSEAGTGGEKLFF. The CDR3 nucleotides read TGTGCCAGCAGTGAAGCCGGGACAGGGGGTGAAAAACTGTTTTTT.

The rearrangement links TRBV5-4 to TRBJ2-3; D is uncertain. This CDR3 region has 12 residues. The germline gives CDR1 SGHNT, CDR2 YYREEE (reference sequence). V shed 0 bases and J shed 4 bases, with 3 bases lying between them. This chain's CDR3 is CASSLVSDTQYF. The CDR3 DNA sequence: TGTGCCAGCAGCTTGGTATCAGATACGCAGTATTTT.

This rearrangement joins TRBV11-1 to TRBJ1-1; no definite D call. Germline V gene data show CDR1 as SGHAT and CDR2 as FQDESV (reference sequence). The CDR3 runs to 14 residues. Deletions cut 3 bases from V and 1 base from J, with 9 bases between. CDR3 sequence reads: CASSLRRGNTEAFF. In DNA form, the CDR3 reads TGTGCCAGCAGCTTGAGGCGAGGGAACACTGAAGCTTTCTTT.

The chain links TRBV19 to TRBJ1-2; D is perhaps TRBD1 (5 bases). The germline V gene encodes CDR1 LNHDA and CDR2 SQIVND (reference sequence). V lost 6 bases and J 2 bases, leaving 7 bases between the germline ends. This CDR3 comprises 12 residues. CDR3 sequence reads: CASRGVNYGYTF. CDR3 in DNA: TGTGCCAGTAGAGGGGTCAACTATGGCTACACCTTC. The entire variable domain, with the rest obtained from reference TRBV19 and TRBJ1-2, is as follows: DGGITQSPKYLFRKEGQNVTLSCEQNLNHDAMYWYRQDPGQGLRLIYYSQIVNDFQKGDIAEGYSVSREKKESFPLTVTSAQKNPTAFYLCASRGVNYGYTFGSGTRLTVV.

The chain is built from TRBV28 and TRBJ1-2; D is uncertain. V lost 6 bases and J 0 bases, leaving 20 bases between the germline ends. This CDR3 comprises 17 residues. Per the germline V gene, CDR1 is MDHEN and CDR2 is SYDVKM. DNA of the CDR3: TGTGCCAGCAGCTCCCGAGGGTACGTAACAGCTAACTATGGCTACACCTTC. Translating gives CASSSRGYVTANYGYTF.

This clone was seen a single time. The CDR3 region has the DNA TGCAGTGCTAGAGGAGCAATTGGAGCTTTCTTT. Translation gives CSARGAIGAFF. V and J are TRBV20-1 and TRBJ1-1; D uncertain. CDR1 is DFQATT and CDR2 is SNEGSKA in the germline V gene (reference sequence). The CDR3 extends over 11 amino acids. Trimming shortened V by 1 base and J by 10 bases, and 10 bases separated the two germline ends.

This clone has a single count. This chain uses TRBV2 with TRBJ2-1, with TRBD2 matching over 9 bases. Germline loops: CDR1 SNHLY, CDR2 FYNNEI. With V trimmed by 2 bases and J by 1 base, 0 bases remained unmatched. CDR3 size: 15 residues. The CDR3 DNA sequence: TGTGCCAGCAGTGAACTAGCGGGGTCCTACAATGAGCAGTTCTTC. It codes for CASSELAGSYNEQFF.

The CDR3 nucleotides read TGTGCCAGCAGTGAGGGCCCGTACCCCGTTGGCTACACCTTC. This encodes CASSEGPYPVGYTF. The chain links TRBV2 to TRBJ1-2; the D is unclear. The CDR3 spans 14 residues. Trimming shortened V by 3 bases and J by 7 bases, and 15 bases separated the two germline ends. The germline V gene has CDR1 SNHLY and CDR2 FYNNEI.

The J gene is TRBJ2-3, the V gene TRBV5-1; 8 positions match TRBD1. The length of the CDR3 is 15 residues. Unmatched junction bases numbered 5, after V lost 4 bases and J lost 1 base. Germline values: CDR1 SGHRS, CDR2 YFSETQ. The CDR3 nucleotides are TGCGCCAGCAGCGTGACAGGGGAGGGCACAGATACGCAGTATTTT. Encoded protein: CASSVTGEGTDTQYF.

There are a few counts of this clone. The rearrangement uses TRBV19 and TRBJ2-4; weak D call: TRBD1 (5 bases). CDR3 length: 18 amino acids. Germline V gene lookup returns CDR1 LNHDA and CDR2 SQIVND (reference sequence). V was cut by 1 base and J by 2 bases, with 18 bases left in between. CDR3 residues: CASSIGLGQDRPKNIQYF. In nucleotides, the CDR3 is TGTGCCAGTAGTATAGGTTTGGGGCAGGACCGTCCCAAAAACATTCAGTACTTC.

The chain recombines TRBV5-6 with TRBJ1-2; D is uncertain. The germline V and J ends were trimmed by 0 bases and 1 base, with 7 bases remaining between them. The CDR3 runs 14 residues. Germline V gene sequence: CDR1 SGHDT, CDR2 YYEEEE. This CDR3 is CASSLGLDNYGYTF. CDR3 nucleotides: TGTGCCAGCAGCTTGGGATTAGATAACTATGGCTACACCTTC.

This chain joins TRBV5-4 and TRBJ2-7; no reliable D call. V lost 0 bases and J 6 bases, leaving 7 bases between the germline ends. From germline, CDR1 is SGHNT and CDR2 YYREEE (reference sequence). The CDR3 runs 12 residues. The CDR3 region has the DNA TGTGCCAGCAGCTTGGATAGTCGCGAGCAGTACTTC. Translated: CASSLDSREQYF.

The chain joins TRBV21-1 to TRBJ1-4; TRBD1, as called in the table, went unchecked against the DNA. TRBV21-1 is annotated as a pseudogene. The CDR3 runs 17 residues. As DNA, the CDR3 is TGTGCCAGCAGTCGTCGCAGGGGGGTTGCAACTAATGAAAAACTGTTTTTT. Encoded protein: CASSRRRGVATNEKLFF.

V usage is TRBV6-4 and J usage is TRBJ1-2; D ambiguous. Germline V gene sequence: CDR1 MRHNA, CDR2 SNTAGT. This CDR3 contains 13 residues. Trimming removed 2 bases at V and 2 bases at J, with 6 bases between. The DNA for the CDR3 is TGTGCCAGCAGTGACGGAGAAAACTATGGCTACACCTTC. Amino acid sequence: CASSDGENYGYTF.

V and J are TRBV25-1 and TRBJ1-5, with a weak D call TRBD1 (6 bases). Germline values: CDR1 MGHDK, CDR2 SYGVNS. The CDR3 contains 14 residues. V lost 5 bases and J 1 base, leaving 9 bases between the germline ends. The CDR3 spells CASSSTGSNQPQHF. DNA of the CDR3: TGTGCCAGCAGTAGCACAGGGAGCAATCAGCCCCAGCATTTT.